The 6 T cell receptor beta chains below come from one sample, sequenced in a study of CD8+CD57+ T cells in acquired aplastic anemia. Genomic DNA was employed as the template in profiling TCR beta VDJ and CDR3. TCRdb fed the reads into MiXCR, producing one record per CDR3 protein. The profile shows some 120,000 distinct CDR3 sequences, about 40% of them singletons. Those patients picked for sequencing had displayed CD8+CD57+ cell expansion on flow cytometry. Sequences were obtained from sorted CD4+, CD8+, or CD8+CD57+ T cells (not recorded which) from PBMCs. These receptors were taken from a human donor with aplastic anemia.

This clonotype was counted many times. V usage is TRBV7-2 and J usage is TRBJ1-2; 9 bases are shared with TRBD1. V lost 3 bases and J lost 5; bases outside the gene matches: 4. In germline, CDR1 is SGHTA, CDR2 FQGNSA. This CDR3 spans 14 amino acids. The chain's CDR3 is CASSLDRGGYGYTF. In nucleotides, the CDR3 is TGTGCCAGCAGCTTGGACAGGGGAGGATATGGCTACACCTTC.

The chain employs TRBV10-1 and TRBJ2-7; possibly TRBD1 for D (5 bases). V dropped 6 bases and J dropped 7 bases, with 13 bases sitting between them. CDR1 is WNHNN and CDR2 is SYGVQD in the germline V gene (reference sequence). The CDR3 sequence is 12 residues long. The CDR3 here is CASSQDTGEQYF. The CDR3 DNA sequence: TGCGCCAGCAGCCAGGACACCGGGGAGCAGTACTTC.

This clonotype was picked up a small number of times. The V gene is TRBV9, the J gene TRBJ2-7; perhaps TRBD2 as D (5 bases). The CDR3 consists of 15 residues. CDR1 is SGDLS, CDR2 YYNGEE, per germline. V dropped 4 bases and J dropped 3 bases, with 17 bases sitting between them. CDR3: CASSSHGELNYEQYF. The DNA for the CDR3 is TGTGCCAGCAGCTCCCACGGGGAACTGAACTACGAGCAGTACTTC.

The rearrangement joins TRBV19 to TRBJ2-7, with TRBD1 identical over 7 bases. Germline CDR1 and CDR2: LNHDA and SQIVND (reference sequence). J gave up 3 bases and V 7 bases, and 3 bases lay outside the gene matches. The CDR3 has 12 residues. CDR3 residues: CASKGDSYEQYF. In DNA, the CDR3 is TGTGCCAGTAAGGGGGACAGCTACGAGCAGTACTTC.

This clonotype was picked up many times. The genes are TRBV4-1 and TRBJ1-4; no clear D. Germline V gene data show CDR1 as MGHRA and CDR2 as YSYEKL. V was clipped by 4 bases and J by 4 bases, with 7 bases between them. This CDR3 contains 13 residues. CDR3 in amino acids: CASSLALNEKLFF. CDR3 DNA sequence: TGCGCCAGCAGCCTAGCCCTTAATGAAAAACTGTTTTTT.

The sample holds many counts of this clonotype. The CDR3 sequence is CSARVGALEPQHF. The CDR3, as DNA: TGCAGTGCTAGAGTGGGGGCCTTAGAGCCCCAGCATTTT. The rearrangement uses TRBV20-1 and TRBJ1-5, with a weak D call TRBD1 (6 bases). In germline, CDR1 is DFQATT, CDR2 SNEGSKA (reference sequence). The CDR3 has 13 amino acids. Between the trimmed V and J ends, which lost 1 base and 8 bases, there was a span of 12 bases.